This T cell receptor (beta chain) was documented in a study of blood T cells in healthy people across ages. The CDR3 is made up of 17 amino acids. Looked up from germline, CDR1 is MGHRA and CDR2 is YSYEKL. It was with a sample-barcoded 5' primer and a J-beta primer mix that a second PCR of roughly 6 to 11 cycles was run. TCRdb itself ran the 5' RACE reads through MiXCR, one entry per CDR3 protein. Of about 1.4 million distinct CDR3 sequences in the sample, approximately 63% were seen once. The clonotype originates from a man aged 18 to 35 in good health. Sample: blood. The rearrangement joins TRBV4-1 to TRBJ2-4; D unresolved. The DNA end lines up better with TRBJ2-7; the J call may be wrong. For the CDR3, the DNA is TGCGCCAGCAGCCAAGAGGGTACGGTCGGAAATCTCTACGAGCAGTACTTC. Its protein is CASSQEGTVGNLYEQYF.